This T cell receptor (beta chain) derives from a study of T cells in Graves' hyperthyroidism and ophthalmopathy. This clonotype was found a few times. The CDR3 consists of 16 residues. In germline, CDR1 is MNHEY, CDR2 SMNVEV (reference sequence). V was pared by 5 bases and J by 8 bases, with 13 bases of the junction left unmatched. Researchers took RNA transcripts and amplified the TCR beta CDR3 regions from them. In the first-round RT-PCR of the TCR CDR3, the HTBI primer set was used. TCRdb reanalysed the multiplex PCR reads using MiXCR and keeps one entry per CDR3 protein. The data hold a few hundred thousand distinct CDR3 sequences, with about 16% observed a single time.

The rearrangement uses TRBV27 and TRBJ2-3, with 10 bases identical to TRBD2. The sample taken for sequencing was blood. The TCR was taken from a woman aged 55 to 70 with Graves' ophthalmopathy. CDR3 sequence (DNA): TGTGCCAGCAGTGCCCGACTAGCGGGCCGCGCAGGTACGCAGTATTTT. Translating it yields CASSARLAGRAGTQYF.